A selection of T cell receptor beta chains follows, all from one sample in a study of T cell repertoires in cytomegalovirus infection. These receptors have no known antigen. TCRdb reprocessed the reads with MiXCR, giving one entry per CDR3 protein. In the table there are over 250,000 distinct CDR3 sequences, 22% of which are singletons. The starting material was cultured PBMCs, obtained from culture after CMV antigen stimulation. The source is a human donor in good health (CMV status not recorded). Some clones in this sample may be carry-over from other donors' samples. The CDR3 runs from the conserved cysteine through the conserved F or W. D genes are given only for firm matches. Size is stated for part of the rows, as once, few or many counts, or as a class when the clone is expanded.

D gene: -; V gene: TRBV27; clone size: -; J gene: TRBJ1-1; CDR3 DNA: -; CDR3 protein: CASSFGPGGVAFF
D gene: TRBD1; V gene: TRBV5-1; clone size: -; J gene: TRBJ1-1; CDR3 DNA: TGCGCCAGCAGCGGAAGGACAGGGGGGAACACTGAAGCTTTCTTT; CDR3 protein: CASSGRTGGNTEAFF
D gene: -; V gene: TRBV28; clone size: few; J gene: TRBJ2-2; CDR3 DNA: TGTGCCAGCAGCTTAGCCGGCAGGCGGCTGAACACCGGGGAGCTGTTTTTT; CDR3 protein: CASSLAGRRLNTGELFF
D gene: -; V gene: TRBV25-1; clone size: -; J gene: TRBJ1-6; CDR3 DNA: TGTGCAAGCAAGAGGGGCTCCTATAATTCACCCCTCCACTTT; CDR3 protein: CASKRGSYNSPLHF
D gene: -; V gene: TRBV30; clone size: many; J gene: TRBJ2-2; CDR3 DNA: TGTGCCTGGAGTCCCTTTCCCGGGGAGCTGTTTTTT; CDR3 protein: CAWSPFPGELFF
D gene: TRBD1; V gene: TRBV28; clone size: few; J gene: TRBJ2-7; CDR3 DNA: TGTGCCAGCAGTCCGCCGGGACAGGTCTACGAGCAGTACTTC; CDR3 protein: CASSPPGQVYEQYF
D gene: -; V gene: TRBV7-7; clone size: -; J gene: TRBJ2-1; CDR3 DNA: TGTGCTAGCAGCTTAGCGCCCGGGGATACTGAGCAGTTCTTC; CDR3 protein: CASSLAPGDTEQFF
D gene: -; V gene: TRBV2; clone size: few; J gene: TRBJ1-1; CDR3 DNA: TGTGCCAGCAGTGGGCAGACAAGTGAAGCTTTCTTT; CDR3 protein: CASSGQTSEAFF
D gene: -; V gene: TRBV28; clone size: -; J gene: TRBJ1-2; CDR3 DNA: TGTGCCAGCAGTTTAATTATCCGGCGGGGCTACACCTTC; CDR3 protein: CASSLIIRRGYTF
D gene: TRBD2; V gene: TRBV15; clone size: few; J gene: TRBJ2-1; CDR3 DNA: TGTGCCACCAGCGGGGGAGGGACTGGCACCTACAATGAGCAGTTCTTC; CDR3 protein: CATSGGGTGTYNEQFF
D gene: -; V gene: TRBV6-1; clone size: many; J gene: TRBJ1-1; CDR3 DNA: TGTGCCAGCAGTGAAGGGGGGATCTGGGCTTTCTTT; CDR3 protein: CASSEGGIWAFF
D gene: -; V gene: TRBV27; clone size: once; J gene: TRBJ1-1; CDR3 DNA: TGTGCCAGCAGTTCCAATTATATCACCCCAGGGTACACTGAAGCTTTCTTT; CDR3 protein: CASSSNYITPGYTEAFF
D gene: TRBD2; V gene: TRBV7-6; clone size: many; J gene: TRBJ2-1; CDR3 DNA: TGTGCCAGCAGCTCTAGCGGGAGTTTTTACAATGAGCAGTTCTTC; CDR3 protein: CASSSSGSFYNEQFF
D gene: TRBD1; V gene: TRBV5-1; clone size: few; J gene: TRBJ1-4; CDR3 DNA: TGCGCCAGCAGCCAAGCCAGGACAGGGATTCGGTCCTTTAATGAAAAACTGTTTTTT; CDR3 protein: CASSQARTGIRSFNEKLFF
D gene: -; V gene: TRBV18; clone size: few; J gene: TRBJ2-3; CDR3 DNA: TGTGCCAGCTCACCATTGTTTGGGACCCGGACGCAGTATTTT; CDR3 protein: CASSPLFGTRTQYF
D gene: TRBD2; V gene: TRBV6-6; clone size: -; J gene: TRBJ2-7; CDR3 DNA: TGTGCCAGCAGTTACCTGACGGTGGCTAGCGGATTAGCCCCCCACGAGCAGTACTTC; CDR3 protein: CASSYLTVASGLAPHEQYF
D gene: -; V gene: TRBV29-1; clone size: -; J gene: TRBJ2-1; CDR3 DNA: TGCAGCGTAAAACCTCTGGTAGTTGTTCCCTCCAATGAGCAGTTCTTC; CDR3 protein: CSVKPLVVVPSNEQFF
D gene: -; V gene: TRBV19; clone size: -; J gene: TRBJ2-2; CDR3 DNA: TGTGCCAGTAGTATCTCGGGAGTATCGGCGAACACCGGGGAGCTGTTTTTT; CDR3 protein: CASSISGVSANTGELFF
D gene: TRBD2; V gene: TRBV7-2; clone size: few; J gene: TRBJ2-7; CDR3 DNA: TGTGCCAGCAGCCCCCGGGCCCGGGGGGACGAGCAGTACTTC; CDR3 protein: CASSPRARGDEQYF
D gene: -; V gene: TRBV28; clone size: -; J gene: TRBJ1-2; CDR3 DNA: TGTGCCAGCAGCAAAGGGGGGGGCGTTGGCTACACCTTC; CDR3 protein: CASSKGGGVGYTF
D gene: -; V gene: TRBV2; clone size: -; J gene: TRBJ2-1; CDR3 DNA: TGTGCCAGCAGTGAATCCCCTCTAGCGATCAATGAGCAGTTCTTC; CDR3 protein: CASSESPLAINEQFF
D gene: TRBD1; V gene: TRBV7-3; clone size: many; J gene: TRBJ2-3; CDR3 DNA: TGTGCCAGCAACCCGACAGGGCGCACAGATACGCAGTATTTT; CDR3 protein: CASNPTGRTDTQYF
D gene: -; V gene: TRBV24-1; clone size: few; J gene: TRBJ2-3; CDR3 DNA: TGTGCCACCAGTGATTTCCCGATAACAGATACGCAGTATTTT; CDR3 protein: CATSDFPITDTQYF
D gene: -; V gene: TRBV5-1; clone size: -; J gene: TRBJ2-2; CDR3 DNA: TGCGCCAGCAGCTTCAGGGGGGACACCGGGGAGCTGTTTTTT; CDR3 protein: CASSFRGDTGELFF
D gene: -; V gene: TRBV11-2; clone size: -; J gene: TRBJ2-3; CDR3 DNA: TGTGCCAGCAGCGACCGGGACTTCACAGATACGCAGTATTTT; CDR3 protein: CASSDRDFTDTQYF
D gene: -; V gene: TRBV27; clone size: many; J gene: TRBJ1-2; CDR3 DNA: TGTGCCAGCAGTTTAGACAGCCCAAGTCTCTATGGCTACACCTTC; CDR3 protein: CASSLDSPSLYGYTF
D gene: TRBD2; V gene: TRBV7-2; clone size: many; J gene: TRBJ2-7; CDR3 DNA: TGTGCCAGCAGCTTAACTAGCGGAAGACTTTACGAGCAGTACTTC; CDR3 protein: CASSLTSGRLYEQYF
D gene: TRBD2; V gene: TRBV28; clone size: few; J gene: TRBJ2-3; CDR3 DNA: TGTGCCAGCAGTGAGCGGGAGTGGGGCACAGATACGCAGTATTTT; CDR3 protein: CASSEREWGTDTQYF